Listed here are 14 T cell receptor beta chains from one sample, sequenced in a study of identical twins. Each CDR3 protein gets one entry after TCRdb re-called the 5' RACE reads with MiXCR. The sample has about 690,000 distinct CDR3 sequences; around 6% are singletons. Sequencing was performed on naive T cells sorted from blood. The receptors stem from a man aged 18 to 30 in good health.

This clonotype occurred once. The final CDR3 position lacks the conserved phenylalanine or tryptophan, pointing to a likely read error. V and J are TRBV19 and TRBJ2-1, with a weak D call TRBD2 (5 bases). Germline CDR1 is LNHDA and CDR2 is SQIVND (reference sequence). Trimming pared 3 bases from V and 3 bases from J, leaving 9 bases between. The CDR3 spans 14 residues. The CDR3 coding sequence is TGTGCCAGTAGTATGGGGAGTGACTACAATGAGCAGTTCTAC. Translated, it gives CASSMGSDYNEQFY.

This clonotype has at least ten counts. The rearrangement links TRBV10-3 to TRBJ2-7; D remains unclear. V lost 3 bases and J lost 2, with 8 bases in between. There are 13 residues in the CDR3. CDR1 and CDR2 from the germline V gene are ENHRY and SYGVKD. CDR3: CAISDRKPYEQYF. The DNA of the CDR3 is TGTGCCATCAGTGATCGCAAGCCCTACGAGCAGTACTTC.

This clonotype turned up a few times. The rearrangement joins TRBV7-9 to TRBJ2-7; D unresolved. Germline values: CDR1 SEHNR, CDR2 FQNEAQ (reference sequence). The CDR3 extends over 14 amino acids. The germline V and J ends were trimmed by 1 base and 2 bases, with 9 bases remaining between them. This chain's CDR3 is CASSLGSLTYEQYF. For the CDR3, the DNA is TGTGCCAGCAGCTTAGGTAGCCTTACCTACGAGCAGTACTTC.

This chain uses TRBV24-1 with TRBJ2-3; no firm D call. Germline V gene data show CDR1 as KGHDR and CDR2 as SFDVKD. Trimming took 9 bases from V and 4 from J, leaving 7 bases between them. The CDR3 runs 11 residues. CDR3 DNA sequence: TGTGCCACCGGCTATTCAGATACGCAGTATTTT. This gives the protein CATGYSDTQYF.

This clonotype has a handful of counts. The V call is TRBV7-2, the J call TRBJ1-4; D uncertain. V was shortened by 5 bases and J by 0 bases, with 4 bases between the two germline ends. Germline lookup yields CDR1 SGHTA and CDR2 FQGNSA. CDR3 length: 13 amino acids. In nucleotides, the CDR3 is TGTGCCAGCAGCACTTCAACTAATGAAAAACTGTTTTTT. Its protein product is CASSTSTNEKLFF.

This clonotype appeared a few times. V gene TRBV6-2 or TRBV6-3 combines with J gene TRBJ2-7; unclear D gene. This CDR3 has 12 residues. Germline V gives CDR1 MNHEY, CDR2 SVGEGT. V was pared by 2 bases and J by 3 bases, with 5 bases between. Here the CDR3 reads CASSYSYYEQYF. The DNA of the CDR3 is TGTGCCAGCAGTTACAGCTACTACGAGCAGTACTTC.

This clonotype was recorded many times. V is TRBV29-1 and J is TRBJ2-2; a possible D gene is TRBD2 (5 bases). The V end was cut by 0 bases, the J end by 7 bases, with 12 bases between. This CDR3 spans 14 amino acids. CDR1 and CDR2 from the germline V gene are SQVTM and ANQGSEA. The CDR3 coding sequence is TGCAGCGTTGAAGATCCGGGGATTAACGGGGAGCTGTTTTTT. Protein sequence: CSVEDPGINGELFF.

This clonotype was seen at least ten times. The rearrangement joins TRBV12-3 or TRBV12-4 to TRBJ2-7, with 8 positions matching TRBD2. The ends lost 9 bases at V and 4 bases at J; junction bases unmatched: 8. The CDR3 sequence is 13 residues long. This CDR3 reads CASSGLAGYEQYV. Here the CDR3 DNA reads TGTGCCAGTTCCGGTCTAGCGGGTTACGAGCAGTACGTC.

This clonotype showed up just a few times. V is TRBV27 and J is TRBJ2-2; 9 bases line up with TRBD2. The germline V gene encodes CDR1 MNHEY and CDR2 SMNVEV (reference sequence). This CDR3 has 17 amino acids. V was clipped by 5 bases and J by 4 bases; unmatched bases: 11. This CDR3 is CASSPSLAGVTTGELFF. In DNA form, the CDR3 reads TGTGCCAGCAGTCCATCGTTAGCGGGAGTCACCACCGGGGAGCTGTTTTTT.

The rearrangement uses TRBV18 and TRBJ2-2, with 7 bases aligning to TRBD1. V was clipped by 3 bases and J by 1 base; unmatched bases: 5. The CDR3 is made up of 16 amino acids. Germline V gives CDR1 KGHSH, CDR2 LQKENI. CDR3 DNA: TGTGCCAGCTCACCCCTACGGACAGGGAACACCGGGGAGCTGTTTTTT. This gives the protein CASSPLRTGNTGELFF.

This clonotype appeared many times. The chain is built from TRBV6-1 and TRBJ2-1; perhaps TRBD2 as D (6 bases). This CDR3 contains 16 residues. V shed 5 bases and J shed 1 base, with 15 bases lying between them. Germline CDR1 MNHNS, CDR2 SASEGT. CDR3 region: CASSPSGTGSYNEQFF. CDR3 DNA: TGTGCCAGCAGTCCCTCCGGGACTGGTTCCTACAATGAGCAGTTCTTC.

This clonotype was observed at least ten times. The V call is TRBV20-1, the J call TRBJ2-7; D may be TRBD1 (5 bases). Trimming stripped 1 base from V and 4 bases from J, with 14 bases between. The CDR3 extends over 14 amino acids. The germline gives CDR1 DFQATT, CDR2 SNEGSKA (reference sequence). CDR3 coding DNA: TGCAGTGCTAGAGGACACTTTCAGGGATACGAGCAGTACTTC. This gives the protein CSARGHFQGYEQYF.

This clonotype was found a few times. The chain recombines TRBV11-2 with TRBJ1-4, with no clear D. CDR1 SGHAT and CDR2 FQNNGV come from the germline V gene. The CDR3 covers 14 residues. V was shortened by 1 base and J by 4 bases, with 7 bases between the two germline ends. The DNA of the CDR3 is TGTGCCAGCAGCTTAGTAGACCGTAATGAAAAACTGTTTTTT. The encoded protein is CASSLVDRNEKLFF.

Only a few counts were recorded for this clonotype. The rearrangement links TRBV11-2 to TRBJ2-1, with TRBD2 identical over 12 bases. Germline V gene sequence: CDR1 SGHAT, CDR2 FQNNGV. The CDR3 is made up of 17 amino acids. The V and J ends lost 2 bases and 3 bases, in that order; junction bases with no gene match: 5. The CDR3 DNA sequence: TGTGCCAGCAGCTTATCTACTAGCGGGAGGAACTACAATGAGCAGTTCTTC. Translating it yields CASSLSTSGRNYNEQFF.